Below are 26 T cell receptor beta chains sequenced from a single sample in a study of blood T cell repertoires in COVID-19 (dated by TCRdb to 2020 to 2021). Preparation of the library involved the immunoSEQ multiplex PCR assay. The source is immuneACCESS, and TCRdb retained only in-frame sequences with V and J called. Part of the clones is not carried over; for the studies checked, unresolved V genes explain less than half of this, and the remainder is unexplained. This sample comprises about 170,000 clones, around 80% of them detected only once. Jointly, the top ten make up 3.6% of the sample. Material: PBMCs or T cells enriched from blood (not recorded which). These receptors came from a woman aged 50 to 60 in a cohort exposed to, infected with or recovered from COVID-19 (not recorded which).

Comment on this clone: One end of the junction is discordant with germline, which a read error may explain. The rearrangement joins TRBV7-2 to TRBJ2-2; possibly TRBD2 for D (6 bases). Germline loops: CDR1 SGHTA, CDR2 FQGNSA. The CDR3 is 16 residues long. The CDR3 bases are TGTGCCAGCAGCTTAACCGGGACTCCGAAGACCGGGGAGCTGTTTTTT. Protein: CASSLTGTPKTGELFF.

This chain joins TRBV7-9 and TRBJ1-2; 8 nucleotides line up with TRBD1. Germline V gives CDR1 SEHNR, CDR2 FQNEAQ (reference sequence). The ends lost 11 bases at V and 4 bases at J; junction bases unmatched: 9. The CDR3 covers 13 residues. CDR3 sequence reads: CAWGGQATYGYTF. As DNA, the CDR3 is TGTGCCTGGGGGGGACAGGCGACCTATGGCTACACCTTC.

This clone was picked up one time. V is TRBV7-9 and J is TRBJ2-2; 9 nucleotides match TRBD2. This CDR3 comprises 15 residues. Germline loops: CDR1 SEHNR, CDR2 FQNEAQ (reference sequence). J lost 2 bases, V lost 5 bases, and 3 bases had no gene match. CDR3 protein: CASSKGLANTGELFF. The CDR3 bases are TGTGCCAGCAGCAAGGGACTAGCAAACACCGGGGAGCTGTTTTTT.

The V call is TRBV7-6, the J call TRBJ1-1, with 8 bases identical to TRBD1. Germline lookup yields CDR1 SGHVS and CDR2 FNYEAQ. The trim removed 10 bases at V and 5 bases at J, leaving 18 bases unmatched. The length of the CDR3 is 16 residues. The CDR3 bases are TGTGCCATCATCGGACAGGGATCTCGTTTTGGGACTGAAGCTTTCTTT. Its translation is CAIIGQGSRFGTEAFF.

J is TRBJ1-2 and V is TRBV9; 7 bases map to TRBD1. V trimming: 4 bases; J trimming: 4 bases; junction bases outside the gene matches: 7. The CDR3 has 14 amino acids. From germline, CDR1 is SGDLS and CDR2 YYNGEE. The CDR3 DNA is TGTGCCAGCAGCCAGACAGGGATAAGCTATGGCTACACCTTC. Its translation is CASSQTGISYGYTF. Drawing the rest from reference TRBV9 and TRBJ1-2, the complete variable domain is DSGVTQTPKHLITATGQRVTLRCSPRSGDLSVYWYQQSLDQGLQFLIQYYNGEERAKGNILERFSAQQFPDLHSELNLSSLELGDSALYFCASSQTGISYGYTFGSGTRLTVV.

This clone showed up just a few times. Additional DNA sequences in this sample encode the identical CDR3. The chain has TRBV5-1 and TRBJ2-5; no clear D gene. Germline V lookup: CDR1 SGHRS, CDR2 YFSETQ. V lost 0 bases to trimming and J lost 1 base, with 7 bases between them. The CDR3 is 14 amino acids. CDR3 DNA sequence: TGCGCCAGCAGCTTGGGACAACTCCAAGAGACCCAGTACTTC. Translated: CASSLGQLQETQYF.

The rearrangement uses TRBV4-3 and TRBJ2-5; 8 nucleotides align to TRBD1. The CDR3 length is 16 residues. CDR1 is LGHNA and CDR2 is YSLEER in the germline V gene. V trimming: 8 bases; J trimming: 2 bases; junction bases outside the gene matches: 13. The CDR3 reads CASALNPGQAQETQYF. The CDR3 DNA follows: TGCGCCAGCGCCCTAAACCCGGGACAGGCTCAAGAGACCCAGTACTTC.

V gene TRBV7-2 combines with J gene TRBJ2-1, with TRBD1 matching over 7 bases. The ends lost 4 bases at V and 1 base at J; junction bases unmatched: 7. Germline CDR1 is SGHTA and CDR2 is FQGNSA. The CDR3 has 16 residues. The CDR3 loop is CASSSQGGQSYNEQFF. In DNA, the CDR3 is TGTGCCAGCAGCTCCCAAGGGGGACAGTCCTACAATGAGCAGTTCTTC.

The V and J genes are TRBV5-1 and TRBJ2-1; 8 nucleotides align to TRBD2. This CDR3 is 15 amino acids long. V was clipped by 0 bases and J by 5 bases; unmatched bases: 4. CDR1 and CDR2 from the germline V gene are SGHRS and YFSETQ. The CDR3: CASSLGSGAHNEQFF. In DNA form, the CDR3 reads TGCGCCAGCAGCTTGGGTAGCGGGGCTCACAATGAGCAGTTCTTC.

The rearrangement links TRBV6-1 to TRBJ1-4; TRBD1 might be the D (5 bases). The germline V gene has CDR1 MNHNS and CDR2 SASEGT. V lost 3 bases, J lost 6 bases, and 11 bases lay in between. The CDR3 runs 14 residues. CDR3 in DNA: TGTGCCAGCAGTGATCCCCCACAGGATGAAAAACTGTTTTTT. Protein: CASSDPPQDEKLFF.

V gene TRBV5-8 combines with J gene TRBJ2-1, with 13 bases fitting TRBD2. The CDR3 is 18 residues long. Looked up from germline, CDR1 is SGHTS and CDR2 is YDEGEE. Trimming at V came to 4 bases and at J to 8 bases, leaving 15 bases not matched to a gene. Here the CDR3 reads CASSRGTGLAGWGDEQFF. The CDR3, as DNA: TGTGCCAGCAGCCGGGGGACGGGACTAGCGGGATGGGGAGATGAGCAGTTCTTC. The full variable domain, with the rest looked up from reference TRBV5-8 and TRBJ2-1, is EAGVTQSPTHLIKTRGQQATLRCSPISGHTSVYWYQQALGLGLQFLLWYDEGEERNRGNFPPRFSGRQFPNYSSELNVNALELEDSALYLCASSRGTGLAGWGDEQFFGPGTRLTVL.

The chain has TRBV5-1 and TRBJ2-3; maybe TRBD1 (5 bases). The V end was cut by 0 bases, the J end by 5 bases, with 10 bases between. Germline lookup yields CDR1 SGHRS and CDR2 YFSETQ. The CDR3 contains 14 residues. CDR3 nucleotide sequence: TGCGCCAGCAGCTTGGCCCAGGGCAGAGATACGCAGTATTTT. Residues: CASSLAQGRDTQYF. Looking up the rest from reference TRBV5-1 and TRBJ2-3 gives the full variable domain: KAGVTQTPRYLIKTRGQQVTLSCSPISGHRSVSWYQQTPGQGLQFLFEYFSETQRNKGNFPGRFSGRQFSNSRSEMNVSTLELGDSALYLCASSLAQGRDTQYFGPGTRLTVL.

The chain carries TRBV1 and TRBJ1-1. TRBV1 is deemed a pseudogene. This CDR3 contains 16 residues. CDR3 in DNA: TGCACCAGCAGCCATGCTAGGAAATTCATGAACACTGAAGCTTTCTTT. Translated, it gives CTSSHARKFMNTEAFF.

The V call is TRBV27, the J call TRBJ1-5; D is perhaps TRBD1 (5 bases). The CDR3 sequence is 17 residues long. The germline CDR1 and CDR2 sequences are MNHEY and SMNVEV (reference sequence). V was trimmed by 8 bases and J by 5 bases, leaving 25 bases between them. CDR3 residues: CASSRFLGGRVDQPQHF. CDR3 DNA: TGTGCCAGCTCCAGGTTTTTGGGGGGAAGGGTGGATCAGCCCCAGCATTTT.

The V and J genes are TRBV28 and TRBJ2-1, with D tentatively TRBD1 (6 bases). The CDR3 totals 13 residues. Germline lookup yields CDR1 MDHEN and CDR2 SYDVKM. V was clipped by 7 bases and J by 1 base, with 8 bases between them. The CDR3 nucleotides are TGTGCCAGCACTAGGGGGTCCTACAATGAGCAGTTCTTC. This codes for CASTRGSYNEQFF.

The chain carries TRBV6-2 or TRBV6-3 and TRBJ1-6; 10 nucleotides agree with TRBD1. Per the germline V gene, CDR1 is MNHEY and CDR2 is SVGEGT. V trimming: 2 bases; J trimming: 9 bases; junction bases outside the gene matches: 1. The CDR3 has 14 residues. CDR3 nucleotides: TGTGCCAGCAGTTACGGACAGGGGGGTTCACCCCTCCACTTT. Its translation: CASSYGQGGSPLHF.

The chain is built from TRBV27 and TRBJ1-2; possible D gene TRBD1, 6 bases. V shed 5 bases and J shed 8 bases, with 12 bases lying between them. The CDR3 length is 12 residues. Germline V gene sequence: CDR1 MNHEY, CDR2 SMNVEV (reference sequence). CDR3 sequence: CASSLRGTGYTF. DNA for the CDR3: TGTGCCAGCAGTCTCAGGGGTACCGGCTACACCTTC.

The rearrangement links TRBV7-9 to TRBJ1-1; D is perhaps TRBD1 (6 bases). CDR1 is SEHNR and CDR2 is FQNEAQ in the germline V gene (reference sequence). CDR3 length: 17 residues. V shed 5 bases and J shed 1 base, with 20 bases lying between them. The CDR3: CASSPGPTGWGNTEAFF. The CDR3 DNA follows: TGTGCCAGCAGCCCAGGCCCCACAGGGTGGGGGAACACTGAAGCTTTCTTT.

This chain joins TRBV5-6 and TRBJ2-2; D gene ambiguous. The germline V and J ends were trimmed by 8 bases and 5 bases, with 10 bases remaining between them. In germline, CDR1 is SGHDT, CDR2 YYEEEE. CDR3 length equals 12 residues. The CDR3 loop is CASGVGTGELFF. The CDR3 region has the DNA TGTGCCAGTGGAGTTGGGACCGGGGAGCTGTTTTTT.

The chain recombines TRBV4-3 with TRBJ2-7; D is perhaps TRBD1 (6 bases). CDR1 and CDR2 (germline): LGHNA, YSLEER. Trimming stripped 3 bases from V and 3 bases from J, with 18 bases between. The CDR3 length is 16 residues. CDR3 DNA sequence: TGCGCCAGCAGCCAGACACGGACAGAGGGGTACTACGAGCAGTACTTC. Its translation: CASSQTRTEGYYEQYF.

The genes are TRBV11-1 and TRBJ1-4, with D possibly matching TRBD1 (6 bases). Trimming stripped 4 bases from V and 10 bases from J, with 16 bases between. Germline V gene sequence: CDR1 SGHAT, CDR2 FQDESV (reference sequence). This CDR3 has 14 residues. CDR3 loop: CASSYELQGGKLFF. CDR3 sequence (DNA): TGTGCCAGCAGCTACGAGCTACAGGGTGGAAAACTGTTTTTT.

V usage is TRBV7-9 and J usage is TRBJ2-1; a weak D match, TRBD2 (5 bases). Germline CDR1 is SEHNR and CDR2 is FQNEAQ (reference sequence). This CDR3 region has 18 residues. The V end lost 0 bases, the J end lost 5 bases, and 20 bases lay between the germline ends. The CDR3 protein is CASSLAPSWAIGNNEQFF. CDR3 in DNA: TGTGCCAGCAGCTTAGCCCCCTCGTGGGCGATCGGGAACAATGAGCAGTTCTTC. The entire variable domain, with the rest obtained from reference TRBV7-9 and TRBJ2-1, is as follows: DTGVSQNPRHKITKRGQNVTFRCDPISEHNRLYWYRQTLGQGPEFLTYFQNEAQLEKSRLLSDRFSAERPKGSFSTLEIQRTEQGDSAMYLCASSLAPSWAIGNNEQFFGPGTRLTVL.

The V call is TRBV6-5, the J call TRBJ1-5; 9 positions match TRBD1. CDR1 and CDR2 from the germline V gene are MNHEY and SVGAGI. The CDR3 contains 14 residues. Trimming took 6 bases from V and 7 from J; bases not matched to a gene: 7. In DNA, the CDR3 is TGTGCCAGCAGAGCCCGGGGGACAGGGCAGCCCCAGCATTTT. Its protein product is CASRARGTGQPQHF.

This clone was seen just once. The V gene is TRBV7-8, the J gene TRBJ2-7; no reliable D call. The CDR3 length is 17 residues. V was clipped by 4 bases and J by 0 bases, with 19 bases between them. Germline V gives CDR1 SGHVS, CDR2 FQNEAQ. DNA of the CDR3: TGTGCCAGCAGCTCAACCCGTTATGGCAGAAGCTCCTACGAGCAGTACTTC. Translated: CASSSTRYGRSSYEQYF.

The chain links TRBV5-1 to TRBJ1-1; no firm D call. The V end was cut by 0 bases, the J end by 3 bases, with 9 bases between. The CDR3 loop spans 14 amino acids. The germline gives CDR1 SGHRS, CDR2 YFSETQ. The DNA for the CDR3 is TGCGCCAGCAGCTTGGGGGCGCTGGACACTGAAGCTTTCTTT. This gives the protein CASSLGALDTEAFF.

The chain recombines TRBV29-1 with TRBJ2-3; D might be TRBD1 (5 bases). Trimming pared 4 bases from V and 4 bases from J, leaving 9 bases between. Germline V gene lookup returns CDR1 SQVTM and CDR2 ANQGSEA. The CDR3 sequence is 12 residues long. The CDR3 bases are TGCAGCGTTGGGGGCACGGCAGATACGCAGTATTTT. Translated: CSVGGTADTQYF.